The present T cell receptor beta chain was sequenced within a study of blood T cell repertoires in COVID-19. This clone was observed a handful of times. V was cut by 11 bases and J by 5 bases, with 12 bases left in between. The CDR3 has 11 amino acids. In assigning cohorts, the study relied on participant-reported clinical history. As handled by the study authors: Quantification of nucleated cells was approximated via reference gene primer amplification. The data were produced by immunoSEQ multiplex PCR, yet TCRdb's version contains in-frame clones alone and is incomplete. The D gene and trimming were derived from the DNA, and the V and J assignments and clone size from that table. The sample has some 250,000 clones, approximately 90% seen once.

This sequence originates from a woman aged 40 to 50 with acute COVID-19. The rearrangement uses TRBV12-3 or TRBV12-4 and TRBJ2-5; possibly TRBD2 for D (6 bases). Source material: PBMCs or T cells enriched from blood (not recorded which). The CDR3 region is CAAGSHETQYF. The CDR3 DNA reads TGTGCCGCCGGGAGTCATGAGACCCAGTACTTC.